Presented here are 31 T cell receptor beta chains from one specimen sequenced in a study of cytomegalovirus exposure and HLA in healthy donors. Use of 60 Vbeta and 13 Jbeta primers characterized the PCR. Sequencing used immunoSEQ multiplex PCR; TCRdb keeps in-frame clones, though not all of them. The table has approximately 89,000 clones, 81% seen once. Material for sequencing was PBMCs. The source is a human donor in good health.

The rearrangement uses TRBV2 and TRBJ2-5; 7 bases line up with TRBD1. Germline-derived CDR1 and CDR2 are SNHLY and FYNNEI. After removal of 6 bases from V and 2 bases from J, the junction contained 9 bases not matched to a gene. The length of the CDR3 is 15 residues. CDR3: CASSGPGQSQETQYF. The CDR3 nucleotides read TGTGCCAGCAGCGGGCCGGGACAGAGTCAAGAGACCCAGTACTTC.

J is TRBJ1-5 and V is TRBV19, with D unclear. Trimming took off 5 bases at V and 3 bases at J, with 11 bases between the two ends. The germline V gene has CDR1 LNHDA and CDR2 SQIVND (reference sequence). The CDR3 totals 14 residues. The CDR3 here is CASSFGVPNQPQHF. The CDR3 region has the DNA TGTGCCAGTAGTTTCGGGGTGCCCAATCAGCCCCAGCATTTT.

The V gene is TRBV28, the J gene TRBJ1-2, with TRBD1 matching 7 bases. The CDR3 runs to 12 residues. Germline assignment: CDR1 MDHEN and CDR2 SYDVKM. V trimming: 2 bases; J trimming: 7 bases; junction bases outside the gene matches: 1. CDR3 residues: CASSLRTGGYTF. Written as DNA, the CDR3 is TGTGCCAGCAGTTTAAGGACAGGTGGCTACACCTTC.

This clone was counted only a few times. The chain carries TRBV4-1 and TRBJ2-2; TRBD1 agrees at 9 bases. With V trimmed by 4 bases and J by 3 bases, 6 bases remained unmatched. CDR3 size: 16 residues. From germline, CDR1 is MGHRA and CDR2 YSYEKL. The CDR3 nucleotides are TGCGCCAGCAGCCTGGGACAGGGACCGGACACCGGGGAGCTGTTTTTT. This encodes CASSLGQGPDTGELFF.

This clone has just one count. The V call is TRBV9, the J call TRBJ1-3, with D uncertain. Per germline, CDR1 SGDLS and CDR2 YYNGEE. The CDR3 totals 15 residues. V was shortened by 4 bases and J by 0 bases, with 11 bases between the two germline ends. The CDR3 protein is CASSSSPSSGNTIYF. CDR3 coding DNA: TGTGCCAGCAGCTCCAGTCCTAGCTCTGGAAACACCATATATTTT.

This clone has a single count. V and J are TRBV27 and TRBJ2-3, with 8 bases matching TRBD2. The germline CDR1 and CDR2 sequences are MNHEY and SMNVEV (reference sequence). The trim removed 1 base at V and 3 bases at J, leaving 6 bases unmatched. This CDR3 comprises 16 residues. Here the CDR3 DNA reads TGTGCCAGCAGTTTATTGCGGGGGGAGGGAACAGATACGCAGTATTTT. Protein product: CASSLLRGEGTDTQYF.

The chain recombines TRBV6-5 with TRBJ1-5; 8 bases map to TRBD1. The CDR3 contains 15 residues. Germline V gives CDR1 MNHEY, CDR2 SVGAGI. Losses at the gene ends were 6 bases for V and 2 bases for J; bases not matched to a gene: 6. The CDR3 nucleotides are TGTGCCAGCAGAGGAGACAGGGGCGGCAATCAGCCCCAGCATTTT. Translated, it gives CASRGDRGGNQPQHF.

The rearrangement links TRBV6-5 to TRBJ2-3; the D gene is possibly TRBD1 (5 bases). This CDR3 region has 15 residues. Trimming pared 0 bases from V and 3 bases from J, leaving 10 bases between. Germline CDR1 reads MNHEY; CDR2 reads SVGAGI. CDR3 amino acids: CASSYSPGRTDTQYF. For the CDR3, the DNA is TGTGCCAGCAGTTACTCGCCAGGGCGGACAGATACGCAGTATTTT.

The chain is built from TRBV6-1 and TRBJ2-7; 10 bases map to TRBD1. The CDR3 runs 15 residues. Looked up from germline, CDR1 is MNHNS and CDR2 is SASEGT. V lost 3 bases to trimming and J lost 5 bases; unmatched junction nucleotides: 7. CDR3 sequence reads: CASSEPGQGTDEQYF. For the CDR3, the DNA is TGTGCCAGCAGTGAGCCGGGACAGGGGACCGACGAGCAGTACTTC.

Only a few counts were recorded for this clone. The chain combines TRBV11-2 with TRBJ2-4; 9 nucleotides match TRBD1. V lost 1 base and J lost 0; bases outside the gene matches: 7. The germline V gene has CDR1 SGHAT and CDR2 FQNNGV. The CDR3 loop spans 18 amino acids. The CDR3 here is CASSLGDRARRAKNIQYF. CDR3 DNA: TGTGCCAGCAGCTTAGGGGACAGGGCAAGGAGAGCCAAAAACATTCAGTACTTC.

CDR3 residues: CASSDQLAGPYNEQFF. CDR3 bases: TGTGCCAGCAGCGACCAACTAGCGGGGCCTTACAATGAGCAGTTCTTC. The chain carries TRBV25-1 and TRBJ2-1; 10 bases map to TRBD2. V shed 6 bases and J 4 bases; nucleotides not matched to a gene: 9. From germline, CDR1 is MGHDK and CDR2 SYGVNS. This CDR3 contains 16 residues.

This rearrangement joins TRBV4-3 to TRBJ1-6; 7 bases are shared with TRBD1. This CDR3 region has 15 residues. Germline-derived CDR1 and CDR2 are LGHNA and YSLEER. With 0 bases clipped from V and 9 bases from J, the junction kept 5 bases outside the gene matches. DNA of the CDR3: TGCGCCAGCAGCCAAGAACGACAGGGCAGTTCACCCCTCCACTTT. Residues: CASSQERQGSSPLHF.

This rearrangement joins TRBV4-3 to TRBJ2-5; D is possibly TRBD2 (6 bases). V gave up 0 bases and J gave up 5 bases, with 13 bases separating them. The CDR3 length is 15 residues. The germline V gene has CDR1 LGHNA and CDR2 YSLEER. CDR3 residues: CASSQEGTGLETQYF. DNA for the CDR3: TGCGCCAGCAGCCAAGAAGGGACTGGCCTGGAGACCCAGTACTTC.

The chain links TRBV6-5 to TRBJ1-2; D uncertain. V gave up 9 bases and J gave up 4 bases, with 12 bases separating them. CDR1 and CDR2 (germline): MNHEY, SVGAGI. The CDR3 is 12 residues long. The CDR3 region has the DNA TGTGCCAGTAGCCCGGTGGTCTATGGCTACACCTTC. Translating it yields CASSPVVYGYTF.

The V gene is TRBV7-3, the J gene TRBJ2-1; 8 bases align to TRBD1. In germline, CDR1 is SGHTA, CDR2 FQGTGA. V gave up 2 bases and J gave up 1 base; unmatched junction bases: 4. The CDR3 is 16 amino acids. In nucleotides, the CDR3 is TGTGCCAGCAGCTTAGGACAGGGCCCTTCCTACAATGAGCAGTTCTTC. Amino acid sequence: CASSLGQGPSYNEQFF.

This rearrangement joins TRBV9 to TRBJ2-1; TRBD1 matches at 8 bases. The CDR3 length is 16 residues. Germline-derived CDR1 and CDR2 are SGDLS and YYNGEE. V dropped 0 bases and J dropped 5; count of bases not matched to a gene: 7. DNA for the CDR3: TGTGCCAGCAGCGTAGCAGGGGGACAGGCTAACAATGAGCAGTTCTTC. Protein product: CASSVAGGQANNEQFF.

This chain joins TRBV14 and TRBJ2-5; 10 nucleotides align to TRBD1. After removal of 8 bases from V and 11 bases from J, the junction contained 11 bases not matched to a gene. The CDR3 runs 13 residues. Germline V gives CDR1 SGHDN, CDR2 FVKESK. CDR3 sequence reads: CASAPTGGAEQYF. CDR3 sequence (DNA): TGTGCCAGCGCACCGACAGGGGGCGCGGAGCAGTACTTC.

CDR3 DNA: TGTGCCAGCAGTAGGACTAGCGGCGAGCAGTACTTC. Translated: CASSRTSGEQYF. The gene calls are TRBV2 and TRBJ2-7; 10 bases fit TRBD2. Per germline, CDR1 SNHLY and CDR2 FYNNEI. The CDR3 spans 12 residues. J lost 6 bases, V lost 5 bases, and 1 base had no gene match.

The chain has TRBV6-6 and TRBJ2-2, with TRBD1 matching over 9 bases. The junction had 4 bases not matched to a gene; V was cut back by 7 bases and J by 4 bases. The CDR3 sequence is 14 residues long. The germline V gene has CDR1 MNHNY and CDR2 SVGAGI (reference sequence). The DNA for the CDR3 is TGTGCCAGCAAGGACAGGGGCCCCACCGGGGAGCTGTTTTTT. It codes for CASKDRGPTGELFF.

This CDR3 is CASSLGSNYEQYF. The CDR3 nucleotides are TGTGCCAGCAGCTTAGGGAGTAACTACGAGCAGTACTTC. The gene calls are TRBV7-2 and TRBJ2-7; D ambiguous. V was shortened by 1 base and J by 3 bases, with 7 bases between the two germline ends. CDR3 size: 13 residues. Germline V gene sequence: CDR1 SGHTA, CDR2 FQGNSA.

This clone was observed once. This chain joins TRBV19 and TRBJ2-1; 9 nucleotides align to TRBD2. CDR3 size: 16 residues. With V trimmed by 6 bases and J by 12 bases, 18 bases remained unmatched. CDR1 is LNHDA and CDR2 is SQIVND in the germline V gene (reference sequence). CDR3 amino acids: CASRDMAGGPSHGQFF. Written as DNA, the CDR3 is TGTGCCAGTAGGGATATGGCGGGAGGGCCCTCCCATGGGCAGTTCTTC.

This chain uses TRBV14 with TRBJ2-3; 9 bases match TRBD2. Germline CDR1 is SGHDN and CDR2 is FVKESK. The CDR3 contains 15 residues. The J segment lost 7 bases and the V segment lost 1 base, leaving 6 bases of the junction unmatched. CDR3 in DNA: TGTGCCAGCAGCCAAGTAGCGGGAGACCCAAATACGCAGTATTTT. Translated: CASSQVAGDPNTQYF.

The chain employs TRBV5-1 and TRBJ2-7; perhaps TRBD1 as D (6 bases). The CDR3 has 14 residues. The germline V and J ends were trimmed by 4 bases and 3 bases, with 14 bases remaining between them. Germline lookup yields CDR1 SGHRS and CDR2 YFSETQ. The CDR3 DNA reads as TGCGCCAGCAGCGCCAGGGACACCCTCTACGAGCAGTACTTC. It yields the protein CASSARDTLYEQYF.

The chain links TRBV19 to TRBJ1-1; 7 bases map to TRBD1. From germline, CDR1 is LNHDA and CDR2 SQIVND (reference sequence). Trimming removed 6 bases from V and 4 bases from J; junction bases left unmatched: 5. The CDR3 is 13 residues long. The CDR3 loop reads CASSHGQVTEAFF. Here the CDR3 DNA reads TGTGCCAGTAGCCATGGACAGGTCACTGAAGCTTTCTTT.

This clone showed up just a few times. The genes are TRBV5-1 and TRBJ2-1, with D possibly being TRBD2 (6 bases). Deletions cut 4 bases from V and 10 bases from J, with 15 bases between. This CDR3 is built from 13 residues. From germline, CDR1 is SGHRS and CDR2 YFSETQ. The CDR3 loop is CASSQPSSAEQFF. CDR3 nucleotides: TGCGCCAGCAGCCAGCCATCTAGCGCGGAGCAGTTCTTC.

This clone was counted a few times. The chain recombines TRBV6-1 with TRBJ1-4; maybe TRBD1 (5 bases). This CDR3 contains 14 residues. CDR1 and CDR2 from the germline V gene are MNHNS and SASEGT. V was trimmed by 5 bases and J by 8 bases, leaving 15 bases between them. In DNA form, the CDR3 reads TGTGCCAGCAGTTCACAGGTTGAGAGCGAAAAACTGTTTTTT. Its protein product is CASSSQVESEKLFF.

This clone has a single count. This chain links TRBV29-1 with TRBJ1-1; tentative D call: TRBD1 (5 bases). V dropped 4 bases and J dropped 1 base, with 7 bases sitting between them. Germline CDR1 is SQVTM and CDR2 is ANQGSEA. The CDR3 extends over 12 amino acids. The CDR3: CSVGGGNTEAFF. CDR3 coding DNA: TGCAGCGTTGGGGGGGGGAACACTGAAGCTTTCTTT.

This clone was recorded a few times. This chain uses TRBV7-2 with TRBJ1-1, with 10 bases lining up with TRBD1. Trimming took 1 base from V and 1 from J; bases not matched to a gene: 6. Germline V gene data show CDR1 as SGHTA and CDR2 as FQGNSA. The CDR3 contains 17 residues. The CDR3 spells CASSLGDRGTPNTEAFF. CDR3 nucleotides: TGTGCCAGCAGCTTAGGGGACAGGGGAACCCCGAACACTGAAGCTTTCTTT.

The V gene is TRBV5-6, the J gene TRBJ1-1, with TRBD1 matching 7 bases. With V trimmed by 3 bases and J by 7 bases, 6 bases remained unmatched. This CDR3 is 13 amino acids long. The V gene's germline CDR1 is SGHDT and CDR2 YYEEEE. The CDR3 bases are TGTGCCAGCAGCTCAGGGGGGCGGAATGAAGCTTTCTTT. Its protein is CASSSGGRNEAFF.

The rearrangement links TRBV19 to TRBJ2-7, with TRBD2 matching over 14 bases. Germline V gene lookup returns CDR1 LNHDA and CDR2 SQIVND (reference sequence). Trimming at V came to 9 bases and at J to 0 bases, leaving 7 bases not matched to a gene. This CDR3 is 16 amino acids long. The CDR3 protein is CASGTSGGPSSYEQYF. CDR3 in DNA: TGTGCCAGCGGGACTAGCGGGGGCCCTAGCTCCTACGAGCAGTACTTC.

V usage is TRBV7-3 and J usage is TRBJ2-2; D not resolved. The CDR3 runs to 15 residues. The V end lost 0 bases, the J end lost 1 base, and 6 bases lay between the germline ends. The V gene's germline CDR1 is SGHTA and CDR2 FQGTGA. CDR3 amino acids: CASSLTNKNTGELFF. The CDR3 DNA is TGTGCCAGCAGCTTAACGAACAAGAACACCGGGGAGCTGTTTTTT.